This T cell receptor (beta chain) was found in a study of T cell responses to AZD1222 COVID-19 vaccine. Data came from immunoSEQ multiplex PCR; TCRdb stores just in-frame clones and leaves some out. The sample shows around 130,000 clones, 80% to 90% of them seen only once. The CDR3 has 17 amino acids. V lost 0 bases, J lost 5 bases, and 5 bases stayed unmatched. The germline CDR1 and CDR2 sequences are SGDLS and YYNGEE. Overall study results and limits: Just a handful of AZD1222 recipients were seropositive at baseline. The donor cohort was predominantly white British with a female majority, and clonal diversity may have been underestimated. The study found vaccine-associated CD4 TCRs spanning spike, dominant at 160-218 and 743-854. Researchers took repertoire samples only after the peak T cell response had come.

As for this clone: The antigen is undetermined.

The chain combines TRBV9 with TRBJ1-6, with TRBD1 matching over 10 bases. The sequenced sample was peripheral blood, obtained 28 days after the second AZD1222 dose. The receptor comes from an adult who received the AZD1222 COVID-19 vaccine. CDR3: CASSVGQGARDNSPLHF. The CDR3 DNA reads as TGTGCCAGCAGCGTAGGACAGGGGGCGCGGGATAATTCACCCCTCCACTTT.